Presented here are 17 T cell receptor beta chains from one specimen sequenced in a study of blood T cell repertoires in COVID-19. Produced via immunoSEQ multiplex PCR; TCRdb's table is partial and in-frame only. The sample has 40,000 to 60,000 clones, about 82% seen once. Sequenced input: peripheral blood. These receptors were obtained from a human donor in a cohort sampled during active COVID-19.

This chain joins TRBV5-1 and TRBJ1-1; 7 bases map to TRBD1. The J segment lost 1 base and the V segment lost 4 bases, leaving 7 bases of the junction unmatched. Looked up from germline, CDR1 is SGHRS and CDR2 is YFSETQ. The CDR3 is 15 amino acids. The CDR3 DNA sequence: TGCGCCAGCAGCGCGAGGACAGGATCGAACACTGAAGCTTTCTTT. Protein sequence: CASSARTGSNTEAFF.

The V and J genes are TRBV5-4 and TRBJ1-1, with D perhaps matching TRBD1 (6 bases). The V gene's germline CDR1 is SGHNT and CDR2 YYREEE (reference sequence). V was cut by 2 bases and J by 1 base, with 9 bases left in between. This CDR3 comprises 14 residues. The CDR3 reads CASSFDRPNTEAFF. In DNA form, the CDR3 reads TGTGCCAGCAGCTTTGACAGGCCGAACACTGAAGCTTTCTTT.

The V and J genes are TRBV10-3 and TRBJ2-3; TRBD1 might be the D (5 bases). Per germline, CDR1 ENHRY and CDR2 SYGVKD. With 0 bases removed from V and 4 bases from J, the gap between germline ends came to 8 bases. The CDR3 has 14 amino acids. CDR3 in amino acids: CAISESRGADTQYF. Here the CDR3 DNA reads TGTGCCATCAGTGAGTCTAGGGGCGCAGATACGCAGTATTTT.

V and J are TRBV24-1 and TRBJ1-2, with D unclear. There are 13 residues in the CDR3. Germline assignment: CDR1 KGHDR and CDR2 SFDVKD. V was shortened by 4 bases and J by 0 bases, with 5 bases between the two germline ends. CDR3 nucleotides: TGTGCCACCAGTGACGGGTCTAACTATGGCTACACCTTC. This gives the protein CATSDGSNYGYTF.

Points on this clone: Compared with germline, one end of the junction differs, possibly owing to a read error. The J gene is TRBJ2-5, the V gene TRBV7-7; tentative D call: TRBD2 (5 bases). The CDR3 length is 15 residues. Looked up from germline, CDR1 is SSHAT and CDR2 is FNYEAQ (reference sequence). As DNA, the CDR3 is TGTGCTAGCAGCTTAGGGAGCCCTTTCCAAGAGACCCAGTACTTC. It specifies CASSLGSPFQETQYF. Full variable domain (rest looked up from reference TRBV7-7 and TRBJ2-5): GAGVSQSPRYKVTKRGQDVTLRCDPISSHATLYWYQQALGQGPEFLTYFNYEAQPDKSGLPSDRFSAERPEGSISTLTIQRTEQRDSAMYRCASSLGSPFQETQYFGPGTRLLVL.

The chain carries TRBV30 and TRBJ1-5, with no clear D. In germline, CDR1 is GTSNPN, CDR2 SVGIG (reference sequence). Trimming took 0 bases from V and 4 from J, leaving 10 bases between them. The CDR3 spans 14 residues. CDR3 residues: CAWSVRTANQPQHF. Written as DNA, the CDR3 is TGTGCCTGGAGTGTACGCACAGCTAATCAGCCCCAGCATTTT.

The rearrangement links TRBV5-1 to TRBJ2-1, with 7 bases that match TRBD2. The CDR3 runs 15 residues. Germline trimming cut 4 bases from V and 4 bases from J; bases unmatched to any gene: 8. Germline-derived CDR1 and CDR2 are SGHRS and YFSETQ. DNA for the CDR3: TGCGCCAGCAGCCTCTACGGACTAGTTTACAATGAGCAGTTCTTC. Its translation: CASSLYGLVYNEQFF.

This clone was recorded at least ten times. V gene TRBV19 combines with J gene TRBJ1-2, with 11 positions matching TRBD1. Germline CDR1 and CDR2: LNHDA and SQIVND (reference sequence). Losses at the gene ends were 4 bases for V and 3 bases for J; bases not matched to a gene: 1. The CDR3 is 14 residues long. The CDR3 reads CASSTGQGDYGYTF. CDR3 coding DNA: TGTGCCAGTAGTACGGGACAGGGGGACTATGGCTACACCTTC.

The V call is TRBV18, the J call TRBJ1-3; D gene ambiguous. Trimming took 0 bases from V and 0 from J, leaving 6 bases between them. The germline gives CDR1 KGHSH, CDR2 LQKENI. This CDR3 has 15 amino acids. The CDR3 sequence is CASSPPAGSGNTIYF. The CDR3 DNA sequence: TGTGCCAGCTCACCACCGGCAGGCTCTGGAAACACCATATATTTT.

This clone turned up a few times. Other DNA sequences within the sample encode an identical CDR3. The V and J genes are TRBV11-2 and TRBJ2-7; D ambiguous. The CDR3 has 12 residues. Trimming left V 1 base short and J 3 bases short, with 4 bases between. Germline V gene sequence: CDR1 SGHAT, CDR2 FQNNGV. CDR3: CASSLASYEQYF. The CDR3 region has the DNA TGTGCCAGCAGCTTAGCCAGCTACGAGCAGTACTTC.

V usage is TRBV11-2 and J usage is TRBJ1-1; D gene uncertain. The ends were cut back, 6 bases at V and 0 bases at J, with 14 bases in the middle. CDR3 length: 15 amino acids. Germline assignment: CDR1 SGHAT and CDR2 FQNNGV. The CDR3 here is CASRPEEKLNTEAFF. CDR3 bases: TGTGCCAGCAGACCCGAGGAGAAACTGAACACTGAAGCTTTCTTT.

This rearrangement joins TRBV11-2 to TRBJ1-1; D is possibly TRBD1 (5 bases). Germline lookup yields CDR1 SGHAT and CDR2 FQNNGV. Trimming left V 8 bases short and J 1 base short, with 14 bases between. This CDR3 is 14 amino acids long. The CDR3 sequence: CASDPWTRNTEAFF. In DNA form, the CDR3 reads TGTGCCAGCGACCCATGGACACGGAACACTGAAGCTTTCTTT.

V usage is TRBV5-1 and J usage is TRBJ1-1; D is uncertain. The V end was cut by 1 base, the J end by 1 base, with 20 bases between. The germline gives CDR1 SGHRS, CDR2 YFSETQ. The CDR3 extends over 18 amino acids. The CDR3 protein is CASSLSIGSGMGNTEAFF. The CDR3 DNA reads as TGCGCCAGCAGCTTGTCTATTGGTTCGGGGATGGGGAACACTGAAGCTTTCTTT.

This chain uses TRBV19 with TRBJ1-1; TRBD1 matches at 9 bases. Losses at the gene ends were 4 bases for V and 4 bases for J; bases not matched to a gene: 16. The CDR3 extends over 18 amino acids. Germline-derived CDR1 and CDR2 are LNHDA and SQIVND (reference sequence). CDR3 protein: CASSSRPGQGYRGTEAFF. The CDR3 DNA reads as TGTGCCAGTAGTAGCCGACCGGGACAGGGATATCGTGGCACTGAAGCTTTCTTT. The full variable domain, in which reference TRBV19 and TRBJ1-1 provide the parts outside the CDR3, is DGGITQSPKYLFRKEGQNVTLSCEQNLNHDAMYWYRQDPGQGLRLIYYSQIVNDFQKGDIAEGYSVSREKKESFPLTVTSAQKNPTAFYLCASSSRPGQGYRGTEAFFGQGTRLTVV.

The V call is TRBV7-9, the J call TRBJ1-4; D possibly corresponds to TRBD1 (5 bases). Per the germline V gene, CDR1 is SEHNR and CDR2 is FQNEAQ (reference sequence). Trimming removed 3 bases at V and 6 bases at J, with 14 bases between. This CDR3 region has 15 residues. CDR3 protein: CASSLQGQGDEKLFF. The CDR3 DNA follows: TGTGCCAGCAGCTTGCAAGGGCAAGGGGATGAAAAACTGTTTTTT.

The chain combines TRBV7-3 with TRBJ1-6; D remains unclear. Germline loops: CDR1 SGHTA, CDR2 FQGTGA. The CDR3 totals 15 residues. V shed 1 base and J shed 7 bases, with 11 bases lying between them. This CDR3 is CASSLNSGSNSPLHF. The CDR3 bases are TGTGCCAGCAGCTTAAATTCGGGGAGCAATTCACCCCTCCACTTT.

The chain uses TRBV7-8 and TRBJ1-1; D is possibly TRBD1 (6 bases). CDR1 is SGHVS and CDR2 is FQNEAQ in the germline V gene. V lost 0 bases and J 3 bases, leaving 11 bases between the germline ends. The CDR3 length is 15 residues. CDR3: CASSLAPGEDTEAFF. Written as DNA, the CDR3 is TGTGCCAGCAGCTTAGCGCCAGGGGAAGACACTGAAGCTTTCTTT.